The 32 T cell receptor beta chains below come from one sample, sequenced in a study of blood T cells in healthy people across ages. Combining a sample-barcoded 5' primer with a J-beta primer mix, a second PCR ran for roughly 7 to 11 cycles. TCRdb processed the 5' RACE reads anew with MiXCR; each CDR3 protein has one entry. Of 2 million or so distinct CDR3 sequences in the sample, around 50% were seen once. What was sequenced was blood. The receptors shown here come from a woman aged 40 to 50 in good health.

J is TRBJ2-1 and V is TRBV6-5, with 12 bases fitting TRBD2. CDR3 length: 15 residues. V was pared by 6 bases and J by 13 bases, with 13 bases of the junction left unmatched. From germline, CDR1 is MNHEY and CDR2 SVGAGI. The CDR3 DNA reads as TGTGCCAGCAGACAGACACTAGCGGGGGGTACAGAACAGTTCTTC. Protein sequence: CASRQTLAGGTEQFF.

This CDR3 is CASQQPGTANYGYTF. The CDR3 region has the DNA TGTGCCAGCCAGCAACCCGGGACAGCAAACTATGGCTACACCTTC. The chain is built from TRBV28 and TRBJ1-2; TRBD1 matches at 7 bases. CDR3 length: 15 amino acids. Germline V gives CDR1 MDHEN, CDR2 SYDVKM. V was pared by 8 bases and J by 2 bases, with 11 bases of the junction left unmatched.

This sequence joins TRBV27 and TRBJ2-5; D not certain. The J call is in doubt because the DNA end fits TRBJ2-4 better. The CDR3 loop spans 15 amino acids. CDR1 and CDR2 (germline): MNHEY, SMNVEV (reference sequence). CDR3 region: CASSPMGASKNIQYF. CDR3 in DNA: TGTGCCAGCAGTCCTATGGGCGCCAGCAAAAACATTCAGTACTTC.

To note about this clonotype: This may come from a read error, since a much larger clone is one base off. CDR3 DNA: TGTGCCAGCAGGGAGGGGGAGGGGAACTACAATGAGCAGTACTTC. It yields the protein CASREGEGNYNEQYF. The chain links TRBV12-3 or TRBV12-4 to TRBJ2-5; maybe TRBD2 (7 bases). Between the trimmed V and J ends, which lost 6 bases and 11 bases, there was a span of 25 bases. This CDR3 is 15 amino acids long.

The V and J genes are TRBV6-5 and TRBJ1-5; 7 nucleotides line up with TRBD1. Trimming at V came to 6 bases and at J to 4 bases, leaving 9 bases not matched to a gene. Germline-derived CDR1 and CDR2 are MNHEY and SVGAGI. The CDR3 length is 15 residues. The CDR3 nucleotides are TGTGCCAGCAGCCGTGACAGGGACGGGAATCAGCCCCAGCATTTT. This gives the protein CASSRDRDGNQPQHF.

The rearrangement links TRBV12-3 or TRBV12-4 to TRBJ2-5, with 7 bases that match TRBD2. CDR3 size: 13 residues. The V segment lost 6 bases and the J segment 4 bases; nucleotides outside the gene matches: 5. The CDR3 loop is CASSGLVSETQYF. The CDR3 nucleotides are TGTGCCAGCAGCGGACTAGTCTCAGAGACCCAGTACTTC.

V is TRBV15 and J is TRBJ2-1, with D possibly TRBD2 on 7 matching bases. The CDR3 has 16 amino acids. V lost 3 bases and J lost 2, with 14 bases in between. Germline V CDR1 and CDR2: LNHNV, YYDKDF (reference sequence). The CDR3 DNA reads as TGTGCCACCAGCAGGAGACGGGGGGCCACCTACAATGAGCAGTTCTTC. Amino acid sequence: CATSRRRGATYNEQFF.

The chain employs TRBV29-1 and TRBJ1-2, with D tentatively TRBD1 (6 bases). Trimming took 6 bases from V and 2 from J, leaving 13 bases between them. The germline CDR1 and CDR2 sequences are SQVTM and ANQGSEA. This CDR3 is built from 13 residues. The CDR3 sequence: CSVKGGQNYGYTF. The CDR3 nucleotides read TGCAGCGTGAAAGGAGGACAGAACTATGGCTACACCTTC.

V is TRBV29-1 and J is TRBJ1-5; the D gene is possibly TRBD1 (6 bases). The CDR3 is made up of 14 amino acids. V lost 4 bases and J lost 7, with 17 bases in between. Looked up from germline, CDR1 is SQVTM and CDR2 is ANQGSEA. The CDR3 is CSVGFSGTTQPQHF. The CDR3, as DNA: TGCAGCGTTGGGTTCTCCGGGACAACCCAGCCCCAGCATTTT.

This sequence joins TRBV5-1 and TRBJ2-7; D tentatively fits TRBD1 or TRBD2 (5 bases each). TRBJ2-5 matches the DNA end more closely, so the J call is doubtful. This CDR3 is built from 14 residues. From germline, CDR1 is SGHRS and CDR2 YFSETQ. The CDR3, as DNA: TGCGCCAGCAGCCGGGGCCTGATGGCGGAGACCCAGTACTTC. The encoded protein is CASSRGLMAETQYF.

This clonotype was seen a handful of times. The chain recombines TRBV7-2 with TRBJ2-7, with D perhaps matching TRBD1 or TRBD2 (6 bases each). V was trimmed by 1 base and J by 5 bases, leaving 15 bases between them. The length of the CDR3 is 15 residues. Looked up from germline, CDR1 is SGHTA and CDR2 is FQGNSA. CDR3 loop: CASSLGGGGPDEQYF. In DNA, the CDR3 is TGTGCCAGCAGCTTAGGTGGAGGGGGACCAGACGAGCAGTACTTC.

The chain uses TRBV20-1 and TRBJ1-5; perhaps TRBD1 as D (5 bases). CDR1 and CDR2 (germline): DFQATT, SNEGSKA (reference sequence). The CDR3 extends over 16 amino acids. Deletions cut 7 bases from V and 0 bases from J, with 19 bases between. Written as DNA, the CDR3 is TGCAGTGGGCTTGGGGGGTTAGGGAATAGCAATCAGCCCCAGCATTTT. It yields the protein CSGLGGLGNSNQPQHF.

This chain connects TRBV7-9 to TRBJ1-4; no clear D. With 8 bases removed from V and 0 bases from J, the gap between germline ends came to 7 bases. Germline-derived CDR1 and CDR2 are SEHNR and FQNEAQ (reference sequence). This CDR3 is built from 13 residues. The CDR3, as DNA: TGTGCCAGCCACCGTTCAACTAATGAAAAACTGTTTTTT. This sequence encodes CASHRSTNEKLFF.

This clonotype has more than one count but fewer than ten. This chain uses TRBV20-1 with TRBJ2-1; TRBD2 aligns across 10 bases. Per the germline V gene, CDR1 is DFQATT and CDR2 is SNEGSKA (reference sequence). With 1 base clipped from V and 3 bases from J, the junction kept 9 bases outside the gene matches. This CDR3 is built from 17 residues. CDR3 region: CSARGAGGILVYNEQFF. In DNA form, the CDR3 reads TGCAGTGCTAGAGGAGCGGGGGGGATACTCGTCTACAATGAGCAGTTCTTC.

The gene calls are TRBV7-2 and TRBJ1-5; no clear D. The CDR3 is 13 amino acids. Germline V lookup: CDR1 SGHTA, CDR2 FQGNSA. V was shortened by 5 bases and J by 4 bases, with 9 bases between the two germline ends. This CDR3 is CASSAEGNQPQHF. The CDR3 DNA is TGTGCCAGCAGCGCAGAGGGAAATCAGCCCCAGCATTTT. Full variable domain (missing parts from reference TRBV7-2 and TRBJ1-5): GAGVSQSPSNKVTEKGKDVELRCDPISGHTALYWYRQSLGQGLEFLIYFQGNSAPDKSGLPSDRFSAERTGGSVSTLTIQRTQQEDSAVYLCASSAEGNQPQHFGDGTRLSIL.

This clonotype came up a few times. This chain connects TRBV4-1 to TRBJ2-5; 7 positions match TRBD2. Germline V gene lookup returns CDR1 MGHRA and CDR2 YSYEKL. V trimming: 1 base; J trimming: 5 bases; junction bases outside the gene matches: 10. The CDR3 is made up of 16 amino acids. The CDR3 sequence is CASSQVLAVSWETQYF. In nucleotides, the CDR3 is TGCGCCAGCAGCCAAGTCCTAGCGGTCTCTTGGGAGACCCAGTACTTC.

In DNA form, the CDR3 reads TGTGCCAGCAGCGTAGATCTAGCGGGGGGTACCCTGGATACGCAGTATTTT. Translating it yields CASSVDLAGGTLDTQYF. The J gene is TRBJ2-3, the V gene TRBV9; TRBD2 matches 11 bases. Looked up from germline, CDR1 is SGDLS and CDR2 is YYNGEE. This CDR3 contains 17 residues. The ends lost 0 bases at V and 6 bases at J; junction bases unmatched: 9.

This clonotype occurred a few times. The chain joins TRBV25-1 to TRBJ1-2; D is ambiguous. Germline CDR1 reads MGHDK; CDR2 reads SYGVNS. V was clipped by 1 base and J by 0 bases, with 9 bases between them. The CDR3 covers 15 residues. DNA for the CDR3: TGTGCCAGCAGTGAATTTAAAGGGTCTAACTATGGCTACACCTTC. It encodes CASSEFKGSNYGYTF.

The genes are TRBV20-1 and TRBJ2-3, with TRBD1 matching 8 bases. V lost 5 bases, J lost 0 bases, and 7 bases stayed unmatched. CDR1 is DFQATT and CDR2 is SNEGSKA in the germline V gene (reference sequence). This CDR3 is 15 amino acids long. CDR3 sequence: CSAPDRGGSTDTQYF. CDR3 DNA sequence: TGCAGTGCTCCTGACAGGGGTGGGAGCACAGATACGCAGTATTTT.

This CDR3 reads CASSPNLIASDTQYF. The CDR3 DNA reads as TGTGCCAGCAGCCCGAACCTTATAGCATCAGATACGCAGTATTTT. The gene calls are TRBV7-2 and TRBJ2-3; the D is unclear. CDR3 length: 15 amino acids. Trimming took off 5 bases at V and 4 bases at J, with 16 bases between the two ends. The germline V gene encodes CDR1 SGHTA and CDR2 FQGNSA.

V usage is TRBV4-3 and J usage is TRBJ2-1; TRBD1 is a possible D gene (6 bases). CDR1 LGHNA and CDR2 YSLEER come from the germline V gene. This CDR3 contains 16 residues. V lost 0 bases and J lost 6, with 15 bases in between. Here the CDR3 DNA reads TGCGCCAGCAGCCAAGATGGGGCGGACAGCGTCAATGAGCAGTTCTTC. It specifies CASSQDGADSVNEQFF.

This chain links TRBV10-2 with TRBJ1-1; no definite D call. Per the germline V gene, CDR1 is WSHSY and CDR2 is SAAADI. Deletions cut 3 bases from V and 3 bases from J, with 8 bases between. This CDR3 is built from 13 residues. The DNA for the CDR3 is TGCGCCAGCAGTGAAGGTCCCCACACTGAAGCTTTCTTT. Protein sequence: CASSEGPHTEAFF.

The chain recombines TRBV20-1 with TRBJ2-3, with 8 bases identical to TRBD2. CDR1 and CDR2 from the germline V gene are DFQATT and SNEGSKA (reference sequence). CDR3 length: 15 residues. V trimming: 6 bases; J trimming: 1 base; junction bases outside the gene matches: 9. The CDR3 loop is CSANQRRGGTDTQYF. CDR3 nucleotides: TGCAGTGCCAACCAACGGCGGGGGGGCACAGATACGCAGTATTTT.

This clonotype appeared a few times. The V call is TRBV15, the J call TRBJ2-7; possible D gene TRBD2, 5 bases. Germline values: CDR1 LNHNV, CDR2 YYDKDF (reference sequence). With 0 bases removed from V and 3 bases from J, the gap between germline ends came to 18 bases. This CDR3 has 17 amino acids. CDR3 region: CATSRDSAGGRVYEQYF. CDR3 nucleotide sequence: TGTGCCACCAGCAGAGATTCGGCGGGCGGAAGGGTCTACGAGCAGTACTTC.

This clonotype has a handful of counts. V usage is TRBV6-2 or TRBV6-3 and J usage is TRBJ2-7; 7 bases line up with TRBD1. Germline-derived CDR1 and CDR2 are MNHEY and SVGEGT. The CDR3 is 14 residues long. J gave up 2 bases and V 6 bases, and 7 bases lay outside the gene matches. The CDR3 DNA reads TGTGCCAGCAGCCGAAGGACAGGAACCTACGAGCAGTACTTC. Amino acids: CASSRRTGTYEQYF.

This clonotype was counted ten times or more. V is TRBV7-2 and J is TRBJ2-7; 9 bases are shared with TRBD1. V lost 4 bases to trimming and J lost 5 bases; unmatched junction nucleotides: 3. Germline V lookup: CDR1 SGHTA, CDR2 FQGNSA. This CDR3 spans 13 amino acids. The CDR3 is CASSSDRGHEQYF. In nucleotides, the CDR3 is TGTGCCAGCAGCTCGGACAGGGGCCACGAGCAGTACTTC.

The V gene is TRBV5-1, the J gene TRBJ2-7; either TRBD1 or TRBD2 may fit D (5 bases each). Germline lookup yields CDR1 SGHRS and CDR2 YFSETQ. There are 14 residues in the CDR3. V lost 2 bases and J 4 bases, leaving 13 bases between the germline ends. This CDR3 reads CASSFGTGQYEQYF. In nucleotides, the CDR3 is TGCGCCAGCAGCTTCGGGACGGGGCAGTACGAGCAGTACTTC.

This chain joins TRBV6-1 and TRBJ1-2, with 7 nucleotides matching TRBD1. CDR3 length: 15 residues. Per the germline V gene, CDR1 is MNHNS and CDR2 is SASEGT. J was trimmed by 0 bases and V by 2 bases; bases with no gene match: 3. The CDR3 sequence is CASSERTGANYGYTF. The CDR3 DNA reads as TGTGCCAGCAGTGAAAGGACAGGAGCTAACTATGGCTACACCTTC.

This chain joins TRBV7-9 and TRBJ1-6; D possibly corresponds to TRBD1 (6 bases). The CDR3 spans 14 residues. The germline V gene encodes CDR1 SEHNR and CDR2 FQNEAQ (reference sequence). V lost 5 bases, J lost 6 bases, and 11 bases lay in between. CDR3 DNA: TGTGCCAGCAGCGAGGGACACACTAATTCACCCCTCCACTTT. Its protein product is CASSEGHTNSPLHF.

The chain couples TRBV29-1 to TRBJ1-2; D gene unclear. In germline, CDR1 is SQVTM, CDR2 ANQGSEA. V was pared by 1 base and J by 8 bases, with 23 bases between. This CDR3 region has 16 residues. The CDR3 bases are TGCAGCGTTGAAGGGCTGGATCAGGTGCTTAGTAAGGGCTACACCTTC. It specifies CSVEGLDQVLSKGYTF.

The V and J genes are TRBV5-1 and TRBJ1-1; no firm D call. V lost 1 base, J lost 3 bases, and 10 bases lay in between. The CDR3 covers 14 residues. Looked up from germline, CDR1 is SGHRS and CDR2 is YFSETQ. The CDR3: CASSLSPVYTEAFF. The CDR3 coding sequence is TGCGCCAGCAGCTTGAGTCCAGTGTACACTGAAGCTTTCTTT.

This clonotype has only a few counts. The chain carries TRBV5-1 and TRBJ2-5; 14 bases are a match to TRBD2. J was trimmed by 5 bases and V by 1 base; bases with no gene match: 7. The CDR3 contains 17 residues. Germline-derived CDR1 and CDR2 are SGHRS and YFSETQ. The CDR3 coding sequence is TGCGCCAGCAGCTTGAAGACTAGCGGGGGGGCCTGGGAGACCCAGTACTTC. The encoded protein is CASSLKTSGGAWETQYF.